Presented here are 18 T cell receptor beta chains from one specimen sequenced in a study of blood T cell repertoires in COVID-19. Data came from immunoSEQ multiplex PCR; TCRdb stores just in-frame clones and leaves some out. The sample has over 250,000 clones, around 88% seen once. Sequencing was carried out using peripheral blood. These TCRs come from a woman in her sixties or seventies with COVID-19, enrolled during active disease.

Concerning this clone itself: The same CDR3 arises from other DNA sequences in this sample as well. V is TRBV7-2 and J is TRBJ2-3; D not resolved. The ends were cut back, 0 bases at V and 5 bases at J, with 6 bases in the middle. Germline V CDR1 and CDR2: SGHTA, FQGNSA. The CDR3 runs 13 residues. CDR3 in amino acids: CASSLARRDTQYF. The DNA for the CDR3 is TGTGCCAGCAGCTTAGCGAGGCGAGATACGCAGTATTTT.

This clone has only one observation. J is TRBJ1-1 and V is TRBV19; tentatively, D is TRBD1 (6 bases). V lost 3 bases, J lost 7 bases, and 24 bases lay in between. The CDR3 is 17 residues long. The V gene's germline CDR1 is LNHDA and CDR2 SQIVND (reference sequence). The CDR3 reads CASSMIFERGGGFEAFF. The CDR3 DNA follows: TGTGCCAGTAGTATGATTTTTGAAAGGGGAGGGGGATTTGAAGCTTTCTTT.

The CDR3 sequence is CAWSRDLSSEKLFF. The DNA of the CDR3 is TGTGCCTGGAGTCGGGACTTATCCAGTGAAAAACTGTTTTTT. The chain employs TRBV30 and TRBJ1-4; possible D gene TRBD1, 5 bases. Germline CDR1 and CDR2: GTSNPN and SVGIG (reference sequence). The V end was cut by 2 bases, the J end by 7 bases, with 14 bases between. This CDR3 region has 14 residues.

The chain couples TRBV9 to TRBJ2-1, with TRBD1 as a possible D gene (7 bases). The CDR3 has 16 residues. The germline V gene encodes CDR1 SGDLS and CDR2 YYNGEE. Trimming left V 3 bases short and J 4 bases short, with 17 bases between. CDR3 bases: TGTGCCAGCAGCGCCCGGAGGGGGACAGAATACAATGAGCAGTTCTTC. Translating it yields CASSARRGTEYNEQFF.

The CDR3: CASSRRIGQEFSFNSGNTIYF. CDR3 bases: TGTGCCAGCAGCCGCCGAATAGGACAGGAGTTTTCCTTCAACTCTGGAAACACCATATATTTT. This chain joins TRBV3-1 (or the pseudogene TRBV3-2) and TRBJ1-3; 7 bases align to TRBD1. CDR1 LGHDT and CDR2 YNNKEL come from the germline V gene (reference sequence). This CDR3 comprises 21 residues. V lost 4 bases and J lost 0; bases outside the gene matches: 21.

V and J are TRBV5-6 and TRBJ1-5; no firm D call. V lost 4 bases to trimming and J lost 0 bases, with 8 bases between them. Germline V gene data show CDR1 as SGHDT and CDR2 as YYEEEE. There are 14 residues in the CDR3. The CDR3 sequence is CASSLRDSNQPQHF. The CDR3 coding sequence is TGTGCCAGCAGCCTGCGGGATAGCAATCAGCCCCAGCATTTT.

The chain joins TRBV5-1 to TRBJ2-2; D is perhaps TRBD2 (6 bases). V lost 3 bases to trimming and J lost 5 bases, with 11 bases between them. Looked up from germline, CDR1 is SGHRS and CDR2 is YFSETQ. The CDR3 consists of 14 residues. As DNA, the CDR3 is TGCGCCAGCAGCTACGGGAGCGCGACCGGGGAGCTGTTTTTT. Residues: CASSYGSATGELFF.

In the case of this clone: Mismatch with germline at one junction end may stem from a read error. The genes are TRBV2 and TRBJ2-1; the D is unclear. Germline CDR1 SNHLY, CDR2 FYNNEI. This CDR3 has 10 amino acids. The CDR3 region has the DNA TGTGCCAGTGGTTACAATAAGCAGTTCTTC. It yields the protein CASGYNKQFF. The full variable domain, its missing parts supplied by reference TRBV2 and TRBJ2-1, is EPEVTQTPSHQVTQMGQEVILRCVPISNHLYFYWYRQILGQKVEFLVSFYNNEISEKSEIFDDQFSVERPDGSNFTLKIRSTKLEDSAMYFCASGYNKQFFGPGTRLTVL.

The CDR3 sequence is CASTPFAGGTYEQYF. For the CDR3, the DNA is TGTGCCAGCACCCCCTTTGCGGGGGGTACCTACGAGCAGTACTTC. The chain couples TRBV5-8 to TRBJ2-7; 8 bases agree with TRBD2. CDR1 and CDR2 from the germline V gene are SGHTS and YDEGEE. CDR3 size: 15 residues. V gave up 6 bases and J gave up 2 bases; unmatched junction bases: 10.

V gene TRBV11-1 combines with J gene TRBJ1-2; 7 nucleotides line up with TRBD1. The CDR3 is made up of 13 amino acids. Germline loops: CDR1 SGHAT, CDR2 FQDESV (reference sequence). With 1 base clipped from V and 7 bases from J, the junction kept 3 bases outside the gene matches. DNA for the CDR3: TGTGCCAGCAGCTTAGAGACAGGGATTGGCTACACCTTC. It codes for CASSLETGIGYTF.

The chain uses TRBV24-1 and TRBJ2-2; 7 bases map to TRBD2. The V gene's germline CDR1 is KGHDR and CDR2 SFDVKD. Trimming removed 3 bases from V and 6 bases from J; junction bases left unmatched: 3. This CDR3 region has 14 residues. CDR3 sequence reads: CATSDRDYPGELFF. In DNA, the CDR3 is TGTGCCACCAGTGATAGGGACTACCCCGGGGAGCTGTTTTTT.

The count of this clone is one. V is TRBV14 and J is TRBJ2-7, with 10 bases fitting TRBD1. Per germline, CDR1 SGHDN and CDR2 FVKESK. This CDR3 has 15 amino acids. J was trimmed by 6 bases and V by 4 bases; bases with no gene match: 9. CDR3 residues: CASSPAKGQGTEQYF. CDR3 nucleotides: TGTGCCAGCAGCCCTGCCAAGGGACAGGGGACCGAGCAGTACTTC. Variable domain in full (rest from reference TRBV14 and TRBJ2-7): EAGVTQFPSHSVIEKGQTVTLRCDPISGHDNLYWYRRVMGKEIKFLLHFVKESKQDESGMPNNRFLAERTGGTYSTLKVQPAELEDSGVYFCASSPAKGQGTEQYFGPGTRLTVT.

This clone was observed at least ten times. Other DNA sequences from this sample encode an identical CDR3 as well. The gene calls are TRBV7-2 and TRBJ2-1; TRBD2 matches at 8 bases. The CDR3 runs to 14 residues. The germline CDR1 and CDR2 sequences are SGHTA and FQGNSA. With 3 bases clipped from V and 9 bases from J, the junction kept 7 bases outside the gene matches. CDR3 sequence: CASSFGAGGGEQFF. CDR3 DNA sequence: TGTGCCAGCAGCTTCGGGGCGGGGGGTGGTGAGCAGTTCTTC.

The rearrangement links TRBV28 to TRBJ2-7; D remains ambiguous. The CDR3 has 11 residues. Trimming removed 3 bases from V and 4 bases from J, with 4 bases in between. From germline, CDR1 is MDHEN and CDR2 SYDVKM. The CDR3 region is CASSFGYEQYF. In DNA form, the CDR3 reads TGTGCCAGCAGTTTCGGGTACGAGCAGTACTTC. Using reference TRBV28 and TRBJ2-7 for the parts outside the CDR3, the full variable domain is DVKVTQSSRYLVKRTGEKVFLECVQDMDHENMFWYRQDPGLGLRLIYFSYDVKMKEKGDIPEGYSVSREKKERFSLILESASTNQTSMYLCASSFGYEQYFGPGTRLTVT.

The gene calls are TRBV21-1 and TRBJ2-2; the D call TRBD2 from the table was never checked on the DNA. TRBV21-1 is a pseudogene segment. The CDR3 totals 19 residues. The CDR3 protein is CASNRLTSGGAELTGELFF. The CDR3 region has the DNA TGTGCCAGCAACCGCTTAACTAGCGGGGGGGCCGAGCTCACCGGGGAGCTGTTTTTT.

The rearrangement links TRBV6-1 to TRBJ2-7, with 8 nucleotides matching TRBD2. J gave up 5 bases and V 2 bases, and 8 bases lay outside the gene matches. The CDR3 is 15 amino acids. The germline V gene has CDR1 MNHNS and CDR2 SASEGT. CDR3 DNA sequence: TGTGCCAGCAGTGAATTCGGCGGGGGGTATGACGAGCAGTACTTC. Translation gives CASSEFGGGYDEQYF.

V gene TRBV5-6 combines with J gene TRBJ2-1, with 11 positions matching TRBD1. The CDR3 covers 15 residues. The V gene end was trimmed by 4 bases and the J gene end by 7 bases; junction bases not matched to a gene: 7. From germline, CDR1 is SGHDT and CDR2 YYEEEE. CDR3 in DNA: TGTGCCAGCAGCGGCCCGGACAGGGGGCGGAATGAGCAGTTCTTC. Translating it yields CASSGPDRGRNEQFF.

This clone turned up a few times. This sample includes further DNA sequences coding for the same CDR3. The chain carries TRBV6-5 and TRBJ1-2; TRBD1 matches 9 bases. The V and J ends lost 2 bases and 2 bases, in that order; junction bases with no gene match: 3. This CDR3 is built from 15 residues. CDR1 is MNHEY, CDR2 SVGAGI, per germline. In nucleotides, the CDR3 is TGTGCCAGCAGTTACATACAGGGGGCGAACTATGGCTACACCTTC. It yields the protein CASSYIQGANYGYTF.